These 8 T cell receptor beta chains were all obtained from the same sample, sequenced in a study of lymphopenia after photon versus proton radiotherapy. Clones were read by immunoSEQ multiplex PCR, and TCRdb kept only the in-frame ones, dropping some. The sample yields around 64,000 clones, 85% to 95% seen once. This sample comprised peripheral blood, obtained from a patient treated with photon-based radiotherapy. Source of these receptors: a woman aged 40-49 years with cholangiocarcinoma.

This chain uses TRBV6-1 with TRBJ1-6; TRBD1 agrees at 7 bases. Germline CDR1 MNHNS, CDR2 SASEGT. With 4 bases clipped from V and 3 bases from J, the junction kept 6 bases outside the gene matches. This CDR3 contains 16 residues. In DNA, the CDR3 is TGTGCCAGCAGTGCGGGACAGACCTACTATAATTCACCCCTCCACTTT. This translates into CASSAGQTYYNSPLHF.

This chain links TRBV5-1 with TRBJ2-7; 9 positions match TRBD1. The CDR3 totals 13 residues. The V and J ends lost 4 bases and 5 bases, in that order; junction bases with no gene match: 4. The germline V gene has CDR1 SGHRS and CDR2 YFSETQ. The CDR3 region is CASSPGQGNEQYF. DNA for the CDR3: TGCGCCAGCAGCCCGGGACAGGGAAACGAGCAGTACTTC.

This clone was seen once. The rearrangement links TRBV9 to TRBJ2-7, with D perhaps TRBD1 (6 bases). The CDR3 totals 14 residues. With 5 bases removed from V and 0 bases from J, the gap between germline ends came to 12 bases. In germline, CDR1 is SGDLS, CDR2 YYNGEE. This CDR3 is CASSLDRSSYEQYF. The CDR3 DNA reads TGTGCCAGCAGTTTAGACAGGAGCTCCTACGAGCAGTACTTC.

The genes are TRBV6-6 and TRBJ2-7; TRBD2 matches at 8 bases. The CDR3 runs 12 residues. Per the germline V gene, CDR1 is MNHNY and CDR2 is SVGAGI (reference sequence). V was clipped by 7 bases and J by 3 bases; unmatched bases: 2. CDR3 in DNA: TGTGCCAGCAACAGCGGGGGCTACGAGCAGTACTTC. This sequence encodes CASNSGGYEQYF.

The chain carries TRBV19 and TRBJ1-5; 7 bases line up with TRBD1. CDR3 size: 15 residues. Germline CDR1 LNHDA, CDR2 SQIVND (reference sequence). With 6 bases clipped from V and 1 base from J, the junction kept 6 bases outside the gene matches. Here the CDR3 reads CASSSTGLSNQPQHF. The CDR3 region has the DNA TGTGCCAGTAGCTCGACAGGGCTGAGCAATCAGCCCCAGCATTTT.

The CDR3 coding sequence is TGTGCCAGCAGTTCCCCCCGGGGGCGGGAGGGCCGGTGGACAGATACGCAGTATTTT. Protein sequence: CASSSPRGREGRWTDTQYF. V gene TRBV27 combines with J gene TRBJ2-3; 9 bases are shared with TRBD2. With V trimmed by 4 bases and J by 3 bases, 17 bases remained unmatched. This CDR3 is built from 19 residues. Germline V lookup: CDR1 MNHEY, CDR2 SMNVEV (reference sequence).

The rearrangement joins TRBV7-2 to TRBJ2-7; D is ambiguous. The germline V gene encodes CDR1 SGHTA and CDR2 FQGNSA. CDR3 length equals 12 residues. V gave up 5 bases and J gave up 5 bases, with 10 bases separating them. CDR3 in DNA: TGTGCCAGCAGCCTAGAGTGGGACGAGCAGTACTTC. This translates into CASSLEWDEQYF.

The genes are TRBV7-9 and TRBJ2-7; D is uncertain. Germline CDR1 reads SEHNR; CDR2 reads FQNEAQ (reference sequence). The CDR3 runs 14 residues. V was pared by 0 bases and J by 2 bases, with 8 bases between. The CDR3 DNA sequence: TGTGCCAGCAGCTTAGCGGGTAACACCTACGAGCAGTACTTC. It is translated as CASSLAGNTYEQYF.